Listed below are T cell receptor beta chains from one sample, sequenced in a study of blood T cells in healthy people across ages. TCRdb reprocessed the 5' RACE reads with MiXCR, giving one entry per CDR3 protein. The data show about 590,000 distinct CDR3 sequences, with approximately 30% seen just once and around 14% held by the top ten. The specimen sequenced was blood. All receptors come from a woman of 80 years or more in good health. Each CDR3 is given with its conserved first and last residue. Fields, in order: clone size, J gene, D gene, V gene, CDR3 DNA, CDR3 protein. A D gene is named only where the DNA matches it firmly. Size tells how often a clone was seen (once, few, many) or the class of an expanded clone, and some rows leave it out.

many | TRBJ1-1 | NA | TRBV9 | TGTGCCAGCAGCGTAGGTATGAACACTGAAGCTTTCTTT | CASSVGMNTEAFF
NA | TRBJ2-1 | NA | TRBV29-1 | TGCAGCGTTGTAAGGGGTGAGCAGTTCTTC | CSVVRGEQFF
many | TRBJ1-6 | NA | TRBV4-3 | TGCGCCAGCAGCCAAGAGGCAAGCTCCTATAATTCACCCCTCCACTTT | CASSQEASSYNSPLHF
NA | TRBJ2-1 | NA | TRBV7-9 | TGTGCCAGCAGCTTAGCGCTAAGGGAAACTACCTACGAGCAGTTCTTC | CASSLALRETTYEQFF
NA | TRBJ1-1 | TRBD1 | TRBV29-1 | TGCAGCGTTAAACGGGACAGGGGGCACACTGAAGCTTTCTTT | CSVKRDRGHTEAFF
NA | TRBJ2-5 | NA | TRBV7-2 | TGTGCCAGCAGTTTAGACTACGGATCGGGGAATGAGCAGTACTTC | CASSLDYGSGNEQYF
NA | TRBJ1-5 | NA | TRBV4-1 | TGCGCCAGCAGCCAAGAAGTCTGGCCAGGGAGAGATCAGCCCCAGCATTTT | CASSQEVWPGRDQPQHF
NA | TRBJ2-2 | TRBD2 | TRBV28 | TGTGTCAGCACCTCTAGCGGGGGGACCGGGGAGCTGTTTTTT | CVSTSSGGTGELFF
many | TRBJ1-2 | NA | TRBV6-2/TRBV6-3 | TGTGCCAGCAGCGACCTTCCAGCCCCACCCTCTGGCTACACCTTC | CASSDLPAPPSGYTF
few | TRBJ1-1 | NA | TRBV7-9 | TGTGCCAGCAGCTTTCCCCGCGACGGATCCATGAACACTGAAGCTTTCTTT | CASSFPRDGSMNTEAFF
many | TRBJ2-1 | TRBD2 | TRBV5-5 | TGTGCCAGCAGCATCAAGCCAGCGGGGGTGACGGGGCAGTTCTTC | CASSIKPAGVTGQFF
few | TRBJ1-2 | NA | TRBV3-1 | TGTGCCAGCAGCCAACGCTGGGGTTCAGATGGCTACACCTTC | CASSQRWGSDGYTF
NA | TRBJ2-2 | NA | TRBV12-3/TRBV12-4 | TGTGCCAGCAGTTTAGTGTTGGGGCCGAGCACCGGGGAGCTGTTTTTT | CASSLVLGPSTGELFF
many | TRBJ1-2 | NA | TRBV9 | TGTGCCAGCAGCGTAGGAGTATCTGGATATGGCTACACCTTC | CASSVGVSGYGYTF
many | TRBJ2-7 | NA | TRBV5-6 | TGTGCCAGCAGCCATGGCGCAATACCTGAGGCCGAGCAGTACTTC | CASSHGAIPEAEQYF
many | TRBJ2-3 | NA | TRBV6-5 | TGTGCCAGCAGTTCCCGGGGAAGGAGCGGAGATACGCAGTATTTT | CASSSRGRSGDTQYF
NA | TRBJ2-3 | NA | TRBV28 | TGTGCCAGCAGTTTATGGGGCCAGCGGTCGTTCACAGATACGCAGTATTTT | CASSLWGQRSFTDTQYF
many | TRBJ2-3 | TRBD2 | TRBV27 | TGTGCCAGCTCGACTAGGGTCGGGGGGGCAGTAACAGATACGCAGTATTTT | CASSTRVGGAVTDTQYF
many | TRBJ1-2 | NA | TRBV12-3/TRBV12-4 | TGTGCCAGCAGTTTAGCGACTGACGTAAATGGCTACACCTTC | CASSLATDVNGYTF
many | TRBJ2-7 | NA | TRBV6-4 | TGTGCCAGCATAAAGGCGGACGAGCAGTACTTC | CASIKADEQYF
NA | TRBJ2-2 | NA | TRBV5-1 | TGCGCCAGCAGCTTGTCTATCACCGGGGAGCTGTTTTTT | CASSLSITGELFF
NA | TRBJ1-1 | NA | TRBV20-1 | TGCAGTGCCAGAGCAGACACTGAAGCTTTCTTT | CSARADTEAFF
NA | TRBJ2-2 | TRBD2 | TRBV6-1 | TGTGCCAGCAGTGAGACTAGCGGGTTCACCGGGGAGCTGTTTTTT | CASSETSGFTGELFF
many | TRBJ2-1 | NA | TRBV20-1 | TGCAGTGCCCGGGACTCGCGGGGTAGTGATGAGCAGTTCTTC | CSARDSRGSDEQFF
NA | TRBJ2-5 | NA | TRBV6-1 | TGTGCCAGCAGTGAAGAGGTCAGCCAAAGGGCCCAGTACTTC | CASSEEVSQRAQYF
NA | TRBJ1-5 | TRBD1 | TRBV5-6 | TGTGCCAGCAGCTTTCGACAGGGAAGGCAGCCCCAGCATTTT | CASSFRQGRQPQHF
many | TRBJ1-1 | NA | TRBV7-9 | TGTGCCAGCAGCGCATACAGTACCCCTCCCACTGAAGCTTTCTTT | CASSAYSTPPTEAFF
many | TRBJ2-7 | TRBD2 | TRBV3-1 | TGTGCCAGCAGCCAAGAGCTAGCGGGGGTTAGGGAGCAGTACTTC | CASSQELAGVREQYF
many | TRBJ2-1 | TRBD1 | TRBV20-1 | TGCAGTGCTAGTCACCGTGAGGGGGCGCGGGATGAGCAGTTCTTC | CSASHREGARDEQFF
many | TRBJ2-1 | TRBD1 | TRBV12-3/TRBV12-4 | TGTGCCAGCAGCTACGCCGGGACAGGGCGGAATGAGCAGTTCTTC | CASSYAGTGRNEQFF
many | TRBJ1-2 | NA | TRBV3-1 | TGTGCCAGCAGCCAAGATACAGGCAACTATGGCTACACCTTC | CASSQDTGNYGYTF
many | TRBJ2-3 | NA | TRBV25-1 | TGTGCCAGCAGTGAATTTTCCCCAGGGGCCCGTTTGACAGATACGCAGTATTTT | CASSEFSPGARLTDTQYF
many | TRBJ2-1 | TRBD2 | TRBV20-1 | TGCAGTGCTAGGGGAGCGGGGGAGTCCTACAATGAGCAGTTCTTC | CSARGAGESYNEQFF
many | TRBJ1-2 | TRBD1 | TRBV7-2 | TGTGCCAGCAGCTCGCCGGACAGGGCACGGGGCTACACCTTC | CASSSPDRARGYTF
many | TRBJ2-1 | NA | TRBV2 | TGTGCCAGCAGTGAAGAAGGTCAGCCTTACAATGAGCAGTTCTTC | CASSEEGQPYNEQFF
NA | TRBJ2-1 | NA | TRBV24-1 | TGTGCCACCAGTGATCCCCGGACCAGAATGACCCAAGGGCAGTTCTTC | CATSDPRTRMTQGQFF
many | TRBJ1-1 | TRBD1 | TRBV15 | TGTGCCACCAGCAGAGGCCGGGACAGAGACACTGAAGCTTTCTTT | CATSRGRDRDTEAFF
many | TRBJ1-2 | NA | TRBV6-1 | TGTGCCAGCAGTGAAGATTACCAGAGAGCCTATGGCTACACCTTC | CASSEDYQRAYGYTF
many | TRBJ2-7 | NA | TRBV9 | TGTGCCAGCAGCGCTCAGGGGGGATTTGGCTACGAGCAGTACTTC | CASSAQGGFGYEQYF
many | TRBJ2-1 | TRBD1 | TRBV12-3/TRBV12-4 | TGTGCCAGCAGTCGACCCGGGACAGGGGGGGTCTACAATGAGCAGTTCTTC | CASSRPGTGGVYNEQFF
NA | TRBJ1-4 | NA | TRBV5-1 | TGCGCCAGCAGCCAGGACGGCACAGGTGAAAAACTGTTTTTT | CASSQDGTGEKLFF
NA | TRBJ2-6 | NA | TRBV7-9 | TGTGCCAGCAGCGCGGGACAGTTAACCTCTGGGGCCAACGTCCTGACTTTC | CASSAGQLTSGANVLTF
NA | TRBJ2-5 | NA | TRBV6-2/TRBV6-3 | TGTGCCAGCAGTTACTTTCACGTGGTACAAGAGGCCCAGTACTTC | CASSYFHVVQEAQYF
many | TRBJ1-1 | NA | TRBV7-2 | TGTGCCAGCAGCTTTACGGGCGGGACCTTAGCAATCGGTGAAGCTTTCTTT | CASSFTGGTLAIGEAFF
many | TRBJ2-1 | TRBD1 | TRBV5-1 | TGCGCCAGCAGCGCCGGGACAGGGAAGGGTAATGAGCAGTTCTTC | CASSAGTGKGNEQFF
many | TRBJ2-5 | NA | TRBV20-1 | TGCAGTGGGGTGGGTCCGGTATCGGAGACCCAGTACTTC | CSGVGPVSETQYF
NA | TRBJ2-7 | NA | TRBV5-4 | TGTGCCAGCAGCTTAGTGTTGGAGTGGTCCTACGAGCAGTACTTC | CASSLVLEWSYEQYF
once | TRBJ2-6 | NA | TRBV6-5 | TGTGCCAGCAGTCCCTCGCAGGGAAGCTCTGGGGCCAACGTCCTGACTTTC | CASSPSQGSSGANVLTF
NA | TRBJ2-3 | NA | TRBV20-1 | TGCAGTGCTAGGGACGAGGGGGAGTATATGACAGATACGCAGTATTTT | CSARDEGEYMTDTQYF